A single sample gave rise to the 19 T cell receptor beta chains below, sequenced in a study of cytomegalovirus exposure and HLA in healthy donors (TCRdb year 2017). The library was obtained by the immunoSEQ multiplex PCR assay. The multiplex PCR relied on a mix of 60 forward primers for TCR Vbeta segments and 13 reverse primers for TCR Jbeta segments. The immuneACCESS repertoire file appears here via TCRdb, limited to in-frame rearrangements. These files lack a portion of the clones; in checked studies, under half of the deficit traces to unresolved V genes, and the cause of the others is not known. In this sample the table shows about 96,000 clones, about four fifths of which occur a single time. The top ten clonotypes cover about 14% of the sample. Material: PBMCs. All receptors derive from a woman in her sixties or seventies in good health and CMV-seropositive.

The genes are TRBV6-5 and TRBJ1-3; tentatively, D is TRBD1 (5 bases). The V end was cut by 5 bases, the J end by 8 bases, with 16 bases between. The CDR3 length is 14 residues. Germline V gives CDR1 MNHEY, CDR2 SVGAGI. CDR3 region: CASSESARADTIYF. The DNA for the CDR3 is TGTGCCAGCAGTGAATCAGCCAGGGCGGACACCATATATTTT.

The chain is built from TRBV5-1 and TRBJ2-2; 7 bases map to TRBD1. CDR1 is SGHRS and CDR2 is YFSETQ in the germline V gene. This CDR3 is 14 amino acids long. With 5 bases clipped from V and 7 bases from J, the junction kept 8 bases outside the gene matches. The CDR3 nucleotides are TGCGCCAGCAGTGTCGCTGACAGGGTCGGGGAGCTGTTTTTT. Translation gives CASSVADRVGELFF.

The gene calls are TRBV28 and TRBJ2-7, with D hard to call. Germline CDR1 MDHEN, CDR2 SYDVKM. The V and J ends lost 2 bases and 3 bases respectively, with 2 bases between them. The CDR3 sequence is 11 residues long. The CDR3 DNA reads TGTGCCAGCAGTTTACGCTACGAGCAGTACTTC. Translated, it gives CASSLRYEQYF.

The chain couples TRBV5-1 to TRBJ2-5, with TRBD2 matching 15 bases. This CDR3 comprises 15 residues. V trimming: 7 bases; J trimming: 5 bases; junction bases outside the gene matches: 6. The germline V gene encodes CDR1 SGHRS and CDR2 YFSETQ. CDR3 loop: CASFGLAGGPETQYF. CDR3 nucleotides: TGCGCCAGCTTCGGACTAGCGGGAGGGCCGGAGACCCAGTACTTC.

The chain couples TRBV14 to TRBJ1-4, with a weak D call TRBD1 (5 bases). V shed 0 bases and J shed 13 bases, with 15 bases lying between them. This CDR3 has 14 amino acids. In germline, CDR1 is SGHDN, CDR2 FVKESK. CDR3 in amino acids: CASSQERQLGALFF. DNA for the CDR3: TGTGCCAGCAGCCAAGAACGACAGTTAGGTGCACTGTTTTTT.

The chain employs TRBV18 and TRBJ2-3, with 9 bases identical to TRBD2. This CDR3 is 16 amino acids long. The V segment lost 4 bases and the J segment 6 bases; nucleotides outside the gene matches: 11. From germline, CDR1 is KGHSH and CDR2 LQKENI. CDR3 sequence (DNA): TGTGCCAGCTCACTAGGCGGGGGGGCCTATTCCGATACGCAGTATTTT. It yields the protein CASSLGGGAYSDTQYF.

This clone was seen only once. The chain has TRBV14 and TRBJ1-2; D uncertain. This CDR3 has 13 residues. From germline, CDR1 is SGHDN and CDR2 FVKESK. The V gene lost 1 base and the J gene lost 8 bases, with 11 bases spanning the gap. The CDR3 DNA follows: TGTGCCAGCAGCCAAGTGGCGGTTGGAGGCTACACCTTC. Its translation: CASSQVAVGGYTF.

The V gene is TRBV28, the J gene TRBJ1-2, with TRBD1 matching over 7 bases. This CDR3 spans 15 amino acids. Germline V lookup: CDR1 MDHEN, CDR2 SYDVKM. V was clipped by 3 bases and J by 6 bases; unmatched bases: 10. The CDR3 reads CASSFGQGGWNGYTF. DNA of the CDR3: TGTGCCAGCAGTTTCGGGCAGGGGGGTTGGAATGGCTACACCTTC.

V is TRBV13 and J is TRBJ2-3; TRBD2 matches at 13 bases. Germline-derived CDR1 and CDR2 are PRHDT and FYEKMQ (reference sequence). The trim removed 4 bases at V and 6 bases at J, leaving 4 bases unmatched. This CDR3 is 15 amino acids long. The CDR3 DNA sequence: TGTGCCAGCAGCTCCTGGACTAGCGGGAGTGATACGCAGTATTTT. This gives the protein CASSSWTSGSDTQYF. Full variable domain (remainder filled in from reference TRBV13 and TRBJ2-3): AAGVIQSPRHLIKEKRETATLKCYPIPRHDTVYWYQQGPGQDPQFLISFYEKMQSDKGSIPDRFSAQQFSDYHSELNMSSLELGDSALYFCASSSWTSGSDTQYFGPGTRLTVL.

The gene calls are TRBV28 and TRBJ2-1, with 10 bases that match TRBD2. V was pared by 8 bases and J by 2 bases, with 3 bases of the junction left unmatched. CDR1 and CDR2 (germline): MDHEN, SYDVKM. The CDR3 extends over 14 amino acids. CDR3 in DNA: TGTGCCAGCGCTAGCGGGGGAGCCTACAATGAGCAGTTCTTC. Translating it yields CASASGGAYNEQFF.

The chain is built from TRBV18 and TRBJ2-7; D is ambiguous. V shed 0 bases and J shed 0 bases, with 9 bases lying between them. This CDR3 comprises 15 residues. Germline lookup yields CDR1 KGHSH and CDR2 LQKENI. The CDR3, as DNA: TGTGCCAGCTCACCACCGGGCCCGAGCTCCTACGAGCAGTACTTC. The encoded protein is CASSPPGPSSYEQYF.

This clone occurred a few times. The chain is built from TRBV18 and TRBJ2-2, with D maybe TRBD1 (5 bases). Germline values: CDR1 KGHSH, CDR2 LQKENI. V shed 5 bases and J shed 4 bases, with 17 bases lying between them. CDR3 length: 16 amino acids. The CDR3 DNA reads as TGTGCCAGCTCAACAGAGGACATCTTACTCACCGGGGAGCTGTTTTTT. It encodes CASSTEDILLTGELFF.

The V and J genes are TRBV6-1 and TRBJ1-5; a weak D match, TRBD1 (6 bases). This CDR3 is 13 amino acids long. Germline-derived CDR1 and CDR2 are MNHNS and SASEGT. V lost 11 bases, J lost 7 bases, and 18 bases lay in between. CDR3 nucleotide sequence: TGTGCCGTCACGGGGGGGGCCAGGCAGCCCCAGCATTTT. The encoded protein is CAVTGGARQPQHF.

Worth noting for this clone: The same CDR3 can be traced to other DNA sequences in this sample. This chain uses TRBV30 with TRBJ1-2, with TRBD1 matching over 7 bases. Germline V gives CDR1 GTSNPN, CDR2 SVGIG (reference sequence). V shed 5 bases, J shed 4 bases, and the junction held 7 bases outside the gene matches. The CDR3 has 13 amino acids. CDR3 region: CAWGRQGGYGYTF. DNA of the CDR3: TGTGCCTGGGGCCGACAGGGCGGCTATGGCTACACCTTC. Filled out from reference TRBV30 and TRBJ1-2, the complete variable domain reads SQTIHQWPATLVQPVGSPLSLECTVEGTSNPNLYWYRQAAGRGLQLLFYSVGIGQISSEVPQNLSASRPQDRQFILSSKKLLLSDSGFYLCAWGRQGGYGYTFGSGTRLTVV.

This chain uses TRBV18 with TRBJ1-5, with TRBD1 as a possible D gene (5 bases). Trimming pared 3 bases from V and 5 bases from J, leaving 11 bases between. The CDR3 has 14 amino acids. The germline V gene encodes CDR1 KGHSH and CDR2 LQKENI. The CDR3 nucleotides read TGTGCCAGCTCACCGTTGGAGGGGTATCAGCCCCAGCATTTT. It translates to CASSPLEGYQPQHF.

The chain couples TRBV5-8 to TRBJ2-6; D not resolved. The V gene lost 1 base and the J gene lost 11 bases, with 7 bases spanning the gap. Germline values: CDR1 SGHTS, CDR2 YDEGEE. CDR3 length: 12 amino acids. The CDR3 nucleotides are TGTGCCAGCAGCTTGTTCACTTACGTCCTGACTTTC. It codes for CASSLFTYVLTF. The entire variable domain, with the rest obtained from reference TRBV5-8 and TRBJ2-6, is as follows: EAGVTQSPTHLIKTRGQQATLRCSPISGHTSVYWYQQALGLGLQFLLWYDEGEERNRGNFPPRFSGRQFPNYSSELNVNALELEDSALYLCASSLFTYVLTFGAGSRLTVL.

This clone was detected only a few times. The V call is TRBV7-2, the J call TRBJ1-5; D call uncertain. The V end lost 3 bases, the J end lost 5 bases, and 11 bases lay between the germline ends. CDR3 size: 14 residues. Germline V gene lookup returns CDR1 SGHTA and CDR2 FQGNSA. The CDR3 DNA is TGTGCCAGCAGCTTTTTGTGGGAGGATCAGCCCCAGCATTTT. This gives the protein CASSFLWEDQPQHF.

The chain employs TRBV10-2 and TRBJ2-3, with D hard to call. This CDR3 region has 14 residues. CDR1 WSHSY and CDR2 SAAADI come from the germline V gene. V was pared by 7 bases and J by 0 bases, with 11 bases between. The CDR3 region has the DNA TGCGCCAGCAAAACAGCTCTTAGCACAGATACGCAGTATTTT. Protein sequence: CASKTALSTDTQYF.

The chain employs TRBV18 and TRBJ2-7; a weak D match, TRBD2 (7 bases). CDR3 length equals 15 residues. Germline V gene sequence: CDR1 KGHSH, CDR2 LQKENI. V was trimmed by 3 bases and J by 5 bases, leaving 17 bases between them. The CDR3 is CASSPRGGQGDEQYF. The CDR3 DNA reads TGTGCCAGCTCACCGAGGGGGGGCCAGGGCGACGAGCAGTACTTC.